This T cell receptor beta chain was documented in a study of blood T cell repertoires in COVID-19. Study details: COVID-19 samples, acute and convalescent, were from the United States, Italy and Spain. Nucleic acid was either cDNA or gDNA, and it came from T cells, B-cell-depleted T cells, or PBMCs.

Authors' data handling: Researchers report that nucleated cell counts were estimated from reference gene primer amplification. Measured with immunoSEQ multiplex PCR; TCRdb has only the in-frame clones, and not every one. V and J calls and clone size are as listed in that table; D and trimming were resolved from the DNA. This sample yields around 260,000 clones, of which 88% are seen a single time; roughly 4% belongs to the top ten. V was pared by 1 base and J by 7 bases, with 11 bases between. The CDR3 is 14 residues long. CDR1 is KGHSH, CDR2 LQKENI, per germline. This clonotype originated in a man aged 60 to 75 who had recovered from COVID-19. Sequencing used peripheral blood. The J gene is TRBJ1-5, the V gene TRBV18; D is undetermined. The CDR3 DNA reads as TGTGCCAGCTCACCACGGAGGGATTTGCAGCCCCAGCATTTT. This gives the protein CASSPRRDLQPQHF. The whole variable domain, filled in from reference TRBV18 and TRBJ1-5, reads NAGVMQNPRHLVRRRGQEARLRCSPMKGHSHVYWYRQLPEEGLKFMVYLQKENIIDESGMPKERFSAEFPKEGPSILRIQQVVRGDSAAYFCASSPRRDLQPQHFGDGTRLSIL.